The clone carrying this T cell receptor (beta chain) appeared a few times. What it binds is not known. Unique molecular identifiers were built into the TCRbeta library. TCRdb reprocessed the PCR reads via MiXCR and lists one record per CDR3 protein. The table records about 240,000 distinct CDR3 sequences, about 25% of them present only once. The CDR3 is 14 residues long. The germline V gene encodes CDR1 DFQATT and CDR2 SNEGSKA (reference sequence). Trimming left V 1 base short and J 6 bases short, with 15 bases between. The data belong to a study of T-cell reconstitution after alpha-beta-depleted transplantation in children. Study-level points and caveats: It was reported that alpha-beta T cells came from several hundred expanded graft clones (about two months after transplant). Some patients' high day-60 TCRbeta diversity was attributed to recipient cells surviving conditioning. T-cell counts and diversity at one year post-transplant came mainly from newly produced T cells.

The TCR originated in a girl aged 2 to 9 with Fanconi anemia, due to receive a stem cell transplant. The chain carries TRBV20-1 and TRBJ1-2; D not certain. The material sequenced was PBMCs, taken before TCRalphabeta/CD19-depleted stem cell transplant. The CDR3 is CSARVRITRNGYTF. The DNA of the CDR3 is TGCAGTGCTAGAGTTAGGATCACTCGGAATGGCTACACCTTC.